These 2 T cell receptor beta chains were sequenced from one sample in a study of T-cell memory formation after mild COVID-19. TCRdb reanalysed the 5' RACE reads using MiXCR and keeps one entry per CDR3 protein. The table includes about 50,000 distinct CDR3 sequences, approximately 12% detected once. The sample consisted of PBMCs or a T cell subset sorted from them (not recorded which). The receptors were gathered from a man between 18 and 29 years old who had mild COVID-19 (a few samples of this study predate the infection). Cell type and time point are not known.

This clonotype was seen at least ten times. The germline gene is not matched at one end of the junction; a read error may be the cause. The chain is built from TRBV7-7 and TRBJ2-5, with D possibly matching TRBD2 (6 bases). The germline V gene has CDR1 SSHAT and CDR2 FNYEAQ (reference sequence). This CDR3 is built from 13 residues. The CDR3 loop reads CASSFSGQETQYF. In DNA form, the CDR3 reads TGTGCTAGCAGTTTCAGCGGGCAAGAGACCCAGTACTTC.

This clonotype has more than one count but fewer than ten. V gene TRBV5-6 combines with J gene TRBJ2-7; D is tentatively TRBD1 or TRBD2 (5 bases each). From germline, CDR1 is SGHDT and CDR2 YYEEEE. V was shortened by 1 base and J by 2 bases, with 7 bases between the two germline ends. The CDR3 extends over 13 amino acids. The CDR3 loop reads CASSLQGAYEQYF. The CDR3 DNA reads as TGTGCCAGCAGCTTGCAGGGAGCCTACGAGCAGTACTTC.